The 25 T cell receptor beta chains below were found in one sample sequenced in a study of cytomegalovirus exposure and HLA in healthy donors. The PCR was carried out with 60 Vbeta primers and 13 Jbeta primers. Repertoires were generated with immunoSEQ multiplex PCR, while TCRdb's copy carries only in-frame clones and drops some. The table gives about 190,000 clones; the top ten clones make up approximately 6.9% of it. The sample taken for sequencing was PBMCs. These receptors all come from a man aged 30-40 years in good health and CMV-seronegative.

The CDR3 here is CASTPSRGYTF. For the CDR3, the DNA is TGTGCGTCGACTCCTTCTCGGGGCTACACCTTC. This chain connects TRBV30 to TRBJ1-2; D gene ambiguous. Germline-derived CDR1 and CDR2 are GTSNPN and SVGIG (reference sequence). The CDR3 contains 11 residues.

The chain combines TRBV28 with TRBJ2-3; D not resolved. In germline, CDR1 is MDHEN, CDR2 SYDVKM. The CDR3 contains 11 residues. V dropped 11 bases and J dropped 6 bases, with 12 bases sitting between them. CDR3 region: CALGVGDTQYF. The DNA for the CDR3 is TGTGCCCTCGGTGTCGGGGATACGCAGTATTTT.

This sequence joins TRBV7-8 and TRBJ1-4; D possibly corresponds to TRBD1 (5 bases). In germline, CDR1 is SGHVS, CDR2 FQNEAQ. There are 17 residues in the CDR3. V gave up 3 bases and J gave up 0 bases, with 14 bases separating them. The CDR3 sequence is CASSFGVGAATNEKLFF. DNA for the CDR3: TGTGCCAGCAGCTTCGGTGTTGGGGCGGCAACTAATGAAAAACTGTTTTTT.

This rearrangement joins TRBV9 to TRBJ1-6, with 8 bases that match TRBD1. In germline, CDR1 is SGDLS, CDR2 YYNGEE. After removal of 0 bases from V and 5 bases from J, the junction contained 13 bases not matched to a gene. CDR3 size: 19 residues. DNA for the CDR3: TGTGCCAGCAGCGTAGACCCTAGACAGGGGACGGGAGATAATTCACCCCTCCACTTT. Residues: CASSVDPRQGTGDNSPLHF.

The CDR3 loop reads CASSGGDNLGEQYF. For the CDR3, the DNA is TGTGCCAGCAGTGGGGGGGACAACCTCGGCGAGCAGTACTTC. This chain links TRBV6-5 with TRBJ2-5, with D possibly being TRBD2 (7 bases). The DNA end favors TRBJ2-7, so the J call may be wrong. This CDR3 has 14 amino acids. CDR1 is MNHEY, CDR2 SVGAGI, per germline.

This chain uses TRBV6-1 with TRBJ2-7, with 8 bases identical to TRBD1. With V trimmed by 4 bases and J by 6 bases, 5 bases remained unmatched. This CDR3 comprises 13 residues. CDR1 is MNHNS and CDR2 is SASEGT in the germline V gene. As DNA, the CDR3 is TGTGCCAGCAGTGGGACAGGGATTGGCGAGCAGTACTTC. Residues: CASSGTGIGEQYF.

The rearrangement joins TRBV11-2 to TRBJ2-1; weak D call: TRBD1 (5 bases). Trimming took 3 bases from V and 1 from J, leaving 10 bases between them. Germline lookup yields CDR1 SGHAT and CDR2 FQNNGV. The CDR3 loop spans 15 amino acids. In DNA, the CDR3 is TGTGCCAGCAGCTTTGGTTCAGGGTCCTACAATGAGCAGTTCTTC. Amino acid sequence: CASSFGSGSYNEQFF.

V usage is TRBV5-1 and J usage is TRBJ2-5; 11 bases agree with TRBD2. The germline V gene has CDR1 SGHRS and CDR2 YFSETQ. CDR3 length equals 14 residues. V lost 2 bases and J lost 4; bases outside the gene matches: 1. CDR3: CASSFSGRGETQYF. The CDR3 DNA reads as TGCGCCAGCAGCTTTAGCGGGAGGGGAGAGACCCAGTACTTC.

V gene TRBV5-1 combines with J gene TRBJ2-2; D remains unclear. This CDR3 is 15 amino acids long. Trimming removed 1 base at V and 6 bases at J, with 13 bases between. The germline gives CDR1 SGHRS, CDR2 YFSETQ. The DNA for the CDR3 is TGCGCCAGCAGCTTGACCGGCGGATTTTCCGGGGAGCTGTTTTTT. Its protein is CASSLTGGFSGELFF.

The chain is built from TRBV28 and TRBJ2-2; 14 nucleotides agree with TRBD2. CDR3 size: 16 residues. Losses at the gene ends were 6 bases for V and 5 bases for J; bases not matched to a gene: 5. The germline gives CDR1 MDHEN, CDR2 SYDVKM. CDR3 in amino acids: CASRGLAGGGTGELFF. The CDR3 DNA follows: TGTGCCAGCAGAGGACTAGCGGGAGGTGGTACCGGGGAGCTGTTTTTT.

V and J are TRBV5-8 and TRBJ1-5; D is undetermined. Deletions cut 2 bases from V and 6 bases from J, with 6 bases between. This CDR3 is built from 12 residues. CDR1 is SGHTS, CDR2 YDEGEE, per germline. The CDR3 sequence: CASSFSGQPQHF. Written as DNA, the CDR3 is TGTGCCAGCAGCTTCTCGGGTCAGCCCCAGCATTTT.

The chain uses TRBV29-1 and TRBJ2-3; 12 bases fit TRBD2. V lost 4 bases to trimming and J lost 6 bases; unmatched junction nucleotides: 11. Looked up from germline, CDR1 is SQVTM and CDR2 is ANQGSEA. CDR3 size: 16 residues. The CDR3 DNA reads TGCAGCGTTGCCGCGACTAGCGGGAGTTTCACGGATACGCAGTATTTT. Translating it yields CSVAATSGSFTDTQYF.

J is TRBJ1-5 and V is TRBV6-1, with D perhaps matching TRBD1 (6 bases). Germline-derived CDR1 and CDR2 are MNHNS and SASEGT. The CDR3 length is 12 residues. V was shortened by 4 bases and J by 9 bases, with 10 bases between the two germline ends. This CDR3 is CASSVHRAPQHF. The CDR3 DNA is TGTGCCAGCAGTGTCCACAGGGCGCCCCAGCATTTT.

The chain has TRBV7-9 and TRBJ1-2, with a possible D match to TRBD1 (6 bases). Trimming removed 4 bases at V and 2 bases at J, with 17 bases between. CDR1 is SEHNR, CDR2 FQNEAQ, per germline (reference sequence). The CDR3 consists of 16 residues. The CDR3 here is CASSSFLTGLNYGYTF. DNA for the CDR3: TGTGCCAGCAGCTCCTTCCTGACAGGACTCAACTATGGCTACACCTTC.

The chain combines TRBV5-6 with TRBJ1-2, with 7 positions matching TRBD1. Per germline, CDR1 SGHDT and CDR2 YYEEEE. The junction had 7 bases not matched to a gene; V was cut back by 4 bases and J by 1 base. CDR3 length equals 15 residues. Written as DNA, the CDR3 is TGTGCCAGCAGCCCCGGACAGGCATTTAACTATGGCTACACCTTC. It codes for CASSPGQAFNYGYTF.

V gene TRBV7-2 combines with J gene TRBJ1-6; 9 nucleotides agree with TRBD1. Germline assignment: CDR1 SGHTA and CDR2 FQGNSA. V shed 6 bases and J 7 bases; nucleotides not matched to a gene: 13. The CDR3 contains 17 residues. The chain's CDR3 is CASREIQGAFENSPLHF. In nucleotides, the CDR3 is TGTGCCAGCAGAGAGATACAGGGGGCTTTCGAGAATTCACCCCTCCACTTT.

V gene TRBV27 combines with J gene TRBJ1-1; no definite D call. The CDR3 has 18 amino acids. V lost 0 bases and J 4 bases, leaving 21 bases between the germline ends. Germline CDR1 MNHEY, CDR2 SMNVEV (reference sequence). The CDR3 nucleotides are TGTGCCAGCAGTTTATCCCTGGCGGGTCTGGTTCGAGGCACTGAAGCTTTCTTT. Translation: CASSLSLAGLVRGTEAFF.

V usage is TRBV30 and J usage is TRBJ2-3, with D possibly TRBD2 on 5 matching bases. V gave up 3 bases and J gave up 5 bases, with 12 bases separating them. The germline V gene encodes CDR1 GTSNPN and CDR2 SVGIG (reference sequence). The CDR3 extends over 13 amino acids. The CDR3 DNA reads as TGTGCCTGGAGCGAGCTAGCCGGAGATACGCAGTATTTT. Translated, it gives CAWSELAGDTQYF.

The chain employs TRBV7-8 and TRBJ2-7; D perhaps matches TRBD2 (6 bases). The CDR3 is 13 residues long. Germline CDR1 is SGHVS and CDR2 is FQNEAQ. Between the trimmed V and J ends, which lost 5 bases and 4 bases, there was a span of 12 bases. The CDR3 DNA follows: TGTGCCAGCAGCACACCAGCGGGTTACGAGCAGTACTTC. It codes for CASSTPAGYEQYF.

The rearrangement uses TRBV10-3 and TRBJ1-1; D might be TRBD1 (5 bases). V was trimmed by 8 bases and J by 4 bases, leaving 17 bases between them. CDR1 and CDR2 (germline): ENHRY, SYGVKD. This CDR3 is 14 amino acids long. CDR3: CAIGGTGRGTEAFF. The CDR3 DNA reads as TGTGCCATCGGGGGGACGGGTCGAGGCACTGAAGCTTTCTTT.

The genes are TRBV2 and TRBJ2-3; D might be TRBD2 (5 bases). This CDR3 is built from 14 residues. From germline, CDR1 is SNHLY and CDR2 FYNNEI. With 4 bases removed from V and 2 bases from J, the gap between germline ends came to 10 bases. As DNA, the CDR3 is TGTGCCAGCAGTGTATACGGGAACACAGATACGCAGTATTTT. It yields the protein CASSVYGNTDTQYF. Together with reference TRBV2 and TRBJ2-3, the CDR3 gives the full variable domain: EPEVTQTPSHQVTQMGQEVILRCVPISNHLYFYWYRQILGQKVEFLVSFYNNEISEKSEIFDDQFSVERPDGSNFTLKIRSTKLEDSAMYFCASSVYGNTDTQYFGPGTRLTVL.

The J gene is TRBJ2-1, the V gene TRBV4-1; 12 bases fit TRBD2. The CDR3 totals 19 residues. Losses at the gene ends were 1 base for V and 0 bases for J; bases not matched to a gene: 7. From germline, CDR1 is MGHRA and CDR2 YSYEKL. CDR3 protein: CASSQGLAGVSPSYNEQFF. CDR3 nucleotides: TGCGCCAGCAGCCAAGGACTAGCGGGAGTTTCGCCCTCCTACAATGAGCAGTTCTTC.

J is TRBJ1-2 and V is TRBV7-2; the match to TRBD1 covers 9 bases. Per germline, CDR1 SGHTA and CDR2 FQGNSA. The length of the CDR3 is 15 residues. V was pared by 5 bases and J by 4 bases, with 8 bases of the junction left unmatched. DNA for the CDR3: TGTGCCAGCAGCCCGGACAGGGGCGTTTTCTATGGCTACACCTTC. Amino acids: CASSPDRGVFYGYTF.

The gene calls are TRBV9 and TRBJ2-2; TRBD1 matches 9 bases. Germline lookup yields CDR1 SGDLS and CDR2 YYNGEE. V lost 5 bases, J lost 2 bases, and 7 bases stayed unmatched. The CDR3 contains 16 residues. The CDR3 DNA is TGTGCCAGCAGTCTACAGGGGGCTATAAACACCGGGGAGCTGTTTTTT. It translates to CASSLQGAINTGELFF.

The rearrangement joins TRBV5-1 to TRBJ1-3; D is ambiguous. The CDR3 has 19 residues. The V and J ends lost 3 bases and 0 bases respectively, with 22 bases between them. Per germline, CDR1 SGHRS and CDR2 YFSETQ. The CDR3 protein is CASSSQPKTVRSSGNTIYF. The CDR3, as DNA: TGCGCCAGCAGCTCGCAGCCGAAGACGGTGCGGAGCTCTGGAAACACCATATATTTT. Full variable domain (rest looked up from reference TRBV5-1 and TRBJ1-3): KAGVTQTPRYLIKTRGQQVTLSCSPISGHRSVSWYQQTPGQGLQFLFEYFSETQRNKGNFPGRFSGRQFSNSRSEMNVSTLELGDSALYLCASSSQPKTVRSSGNTIYFGEGSWLTVV.